Shown below are 9 T cell receptor beta chains from a single sample sequenced in a study of T cells in Graves' hyperthyroidism and ophthalmopathy. TCR beta CDR3 regions were amplified from RNA. HTBI primers were the set used in a first-round RT-PCR of the TCR CDR3. TCRdb used MiXCR to reprocess the multiplex PCR reads, holding one entry per CDR3 protein. This table has about 640,000 distinct CDR3 sequences, about 14% appearing once. Sequenced: blood. All receptors come from a woman aged 45-65 years with Graves' ophthalmopathy.

This chain connects TRBV2 to TRBJ1-4; no clear D gene. Looked up from germline, CDR1 is SNHLY and CDR2 is FYNNEI. The CDR3 totals 13 residues. V was cut by 6 bases and J by 4 bases, with 9 bases left in between. CDR3 amino acids: CASSSTFNEKLFF. CDR3 in DNA: TGTGCCAGCAGCTCAACGTTTAATGAAAAACTGTTTTTT.

V gene TRBV25-1 combines with J gene TRBJ1-6, with a weak D call TRBD1 (5 bases). The CDR3 loop spans 15 amino acids. Germline V gene sequence: CDR1 MGHDK, CDR2 SYGVNS. V lost 1 base, J lost 8 bases, and 12 bases lay in between. CDR3 amino acids: CASSEFGGEDSPLHF. CDR3 in DNA: TGTGCCAGCAGTGAATTCGGGGGGGAAGATTCACCCCTCCACTTT.

This clonotype was seen only a few times. The chain links TRBV7-8 to TRBJ2-1, with 11 bases identical to TRBD2. This CDR3 contains 16 residues. The J segment lost 6 bases and the V segment lost 4 bases, leaving 8 bases of the junction unmatched. Germline V gene data show CDR1 as SGHVS and CDR2 as FQNEAQ. CDR3 DNA: TGTGCCAGCAGCTCGCCGGGACTAGCGGCTGCCAATGAGCAGTTCTTC. Residues: CASSSPGLAAANEQFF.

The gene calls are TRBV18 and TRBJ2-5, with 11 positions matching TRBD2. Per germline, CDR1 KGHSH and CDR2 LQKENI. Trimming cost V 2 bases and J 4 bases; bases outside gene matches: 6. The CDR3 runs 16 residues. The CDR3 DNA reads as TGTGCCAGCTCACCAAAGCTAGCGGGAGGTGGAGAGACCCAGTACTTC. It codes for CASSPKLAGGGETQYF.

The chain employs TRBV18 and TRBJ2-4; TRBD2 matches at 13 bases. The length of the CDR3 is 17 residues. Germline values: CDR1 KGHSH, CDR2 LQKENI. V was clipped by 3 bases and J by 5 bases; unmatched bases: 7. Written as DNA, the CDR3 is TGTGCCAGCTCACCGGGACTAGCGGGAACCTGGCAAAACATTCAGTACTTC. The encoded protein is CASSPGLAGTWQNIQYF.

This clonotype has ten or more counts. The J gene is TRBJ2-7, the V gene TRBV7-8; 11 bases are a match to TRBD1. CDR1 and CDR2 (germline): SGHVS, FQNEAQ. The J segment lost 0 bases and the V segment lost 5 bases, leaving 3 bases of the junction unmatched. This CDR3 has 15 residues. The CDR3 sequence: CASSAGTGGSYEQYF. DNA of the CDR3: TGTGCCAGCAGCGCCGGGACAGGGGGCTCCTACGAGCAGTACTTC.

Only a few counts were recorded for this clonotype. This chain links TRBV27 with TRBJ2-2; D is uncertain. The CDR3 consists of 13 residues. V was shortened by 5 bases and J by 3 bases, with 7 bases between the two germline ends. Germline lookup yields CDR1 MNHEY and CDR2 SMNVEV (reference sequence). The chain's CDR3 is CASSTHYTGELFF. The CDR3 DNA sequence: TGTGCCAGCAGTACCCATTACACCGGGGAGCTGTTTTTT.

Worth noting for this clonotype: This clone may be a read error of a much larger clone one base away. This chain uses TRBV7-2 with TRBJ2-7; no clear D. Germline V gene data show CDR1 as SGHTA and CDR2 as FQGNSA. This CDR3 is built from 15 residues. CDR3 sequence: CACSLNGVVGYEQYF. CDR3 sequence (DNA): TGTGCCTGCAGCTTAAATGGGGTGGTGGGTTACGAGCAGTACTTC.

This clonotype was counted a few times. V is TRBV6-1 and J is TRBJ2-7; TRBD1 might be the D (7 bases). V lost 6 bases and J lost 6, with 21 bases in between. The CDR3 extends over 15 amino acids. Germline CDR1 and CDR2: MNHNS and SASEGT. This CDR3 is CASRRQTGTVGEQYF. In DNA, the CDR3 is TGTGCCAGCAGAAGACAGACAGGGACTGTGGGCGAGCAGTACTTC.